The 7 T cell receptor beta chains reported below all come from one sample, sequenced in a study of post-analysis software for immune sequencing data. Study-wide findings and caveats: TRBV segments more frequent in patients than in controls numbered roughly 5 and included TRBV5-6, TRBV5-1 and TRBV20-1.

Built from TCR beta cDNA, the libraries had unique molecular identifiers in them. TCRdb ran MiXCR on the PCR reads and lists one entry per CDR3 protein. The sample consists of roughly 540,000 distinct CDR3 sequences, about a third of them appearing once. These receptors have no known antigen. The sample comprised blood. These receptors originate from a girl under 18 with multiple sclerosis.

The CDR3: CASSTYTRGNEQFF. The CDR3 DNA follows: TGTGCCAGCAGCACATATACAAGGGGCAATGAGCAGTTCTTC. The rearrangement uses TRBV12-3 or TRBV12-4 and TRBJ2-1; TRBD1 might be the D (5 bases). The V gene lost 6 bases and the J gene lost 6 bases, with 15 bases spanning the gap. The CDR3 sequence is 14 residues long.

The genes are TRBV28 and TRBJ2-4; TRBD1 might be the D (6 bases). The ends were cut back, 6 bases at V and 7 bases at J, with 19 bases in the middle. Germline-derived CDR1 and CDR2 are MDHEN and SYDVKM. This CDR3 spans 15 amino acids. The CDR3 DNA follows: TGTGCCAGCAGGGGGGACATCGGGACCGGGAACATTCAGTACTTC. This gives the protein CASRGDIGTGNIQYF.

The chain is built from TRBV6-2 or TRBV6-3 and TRBJ2-1; D gene uncertain. V dropped 6 bases and J dropped 8 bases, with 11 bases sitting between them. The CDR3 covers 12 residues. Germline lookup yields CDR1 MNHEY and CDR2 SVGEGT. CDR3 region: CASSRTRDEQFF. CDR3 bases: TGTGCCAGCAGCCGGACGAGAGATGAGCAGTTCTTC.

The V call is TRBV5-1, the J call TRBJ2-5; TRBD2 matches at 10 bases. The ends lost 4 bases at V and 5 bases at J; junction bases unmatched: 11. Germline CDR1 is SGHRS and CDR2 is YFSETQ. There are 16 residues in the CDR3. Here the CDR3 reads CASSPELAGHGETQYF. CDR3 sequence (DNA): TGCGCCAGCAGCCCGGAACTAGCGGGGCACGGGGAGACCCAGTACTTC.

Remarks on this clonotype: An end of the junction does not agree with germline; a read error may underlie this. The V and J genes are TRBV9 and TRBJ1-2; TRBD1 matches 7 bases. Germline V gene data show CDR1 as SGDLS and CDR2 as YYNGEE. The CDR3 runs to 13 residues. CDR3 coding DNA: TGTGCCGGCAGCCCCGGGACAGCAAATGGCTACACCTTC. Translated, it gives CAGSPGTANGYTF. Together with reference TRBV9 and TRBJ1-2, the CDR3 gives the full variable domain: DSGVTQTPKHLITATGQRVTLRCSPRSGDLSVYWYQQSLDQGLQFLIQYYNGEERAKGNILERFSAQQFPDLHSELNLSSLELGDSALYFCAGSPGTANGYTFGSGTRLTVV.

Comments on this clonotype: A much larger clone lies a single base off, so this may be a read error. This chain uses TRBV5-1 with TRBJ2-5; perhaps D is TRBD1 or TRBD2 (5 bases each). V dropped 4 bases and J dropped 11 bases, with 21 bases sitting between them. The CDR3 runs to 14 residues. Germline CDR1 reads SGHRS; CDR2 reads YFSETQ. CDR3 sequence (DNA): TGCGCCAGCAGCCGGTCTCGGGGCGACAATGAGCAGTACTTC. This codes for CASSRSRGDNEQYF.

This clonotype was recorded a few times. V gene TRBV12-3 or TRBV12-4 combines with J gene TRBJ1-1, with D maybe TRBD1 (5 bases). The CDR3 has 14 amino acids. The V end lost 5 bases, the J end lost 0 bases, and 10 bases lay between the germline ends. The DNA for the CDR3 is TGTGCCAGCAGTGGACACGCTTTGAACACTGAAGCTTTCTTT. This sequence encodes CASSGHALNTEAFF.